This T cell receptor (beta chain) came from a study of blood T cell repertoires in COVID-19. Study-level information: Sample material is recorded as cDNA or gDNA derived from T cells, B-cell-depleted T cells, or PBMCs.

Unmatched junction bases numbered 6, after V lost 6 bases and J lost 7 bases. Germline CDR1 ENHRY, CDR2 SYGVKD. The CDR3 is made up of 14 amino acids. TCRdb keeps only in-frame clones here, not all; method: immunoSEQ multiplex PCR. Found here are hundreds of thousands of clones, approximately 84% of them singletons; the top ten hold 2.1%. This sequence was found in a woman aged 25 to 39 who had recovered from COVID-19. The sequenced material came from peripheral blood. The V gene is TRBV10-3, the J gene TRBJ1-6; 7 positions agree with TRBD1. DNA of the CDR3: TGTGCCATCAGATTGGGACAGCCGAATTCACCCCTCCACTTT. It codes for CAIRLGQPNSPLHF.